This TCR beta chain was sequenced in a study of cytomegalovirus exposure and HLA in healthy donors. Trimming stripped 0 bases from V and 6 bases from J, with 8 bases between. CDR3 length: 13 residues. CDR1 is MNHNY and CDR2 is SVGAGI in the germline V gene (reference sequence). The donors formed part of the 120-subject validation cohort, distinct from the approximately 630-subject first cohort. General observations from the study: While the bulk of TCR sequences proved rare, some public TCRs turned up in many donors. TCR beta chains numbering more than 150 were designated cytomegalovirus-associated.

Worth noting for this clone: The antigen is unknown.

Libraries were prepared by immunoSEQ multiplex PCR; TCRdb keeps only in-frame clonotypes and omits some of them. The table lists some 120,000 clones, approximately 87% of them singletons. Sequences were obtained from PBMCs. The receptor was derived from a woman between 25 and 40 years old in good health and CMV-seronegative. V and J are TRBV6-6 and TRBJ1-2, with D possibly matching TRBD1 (5 bases). The CDR3 region is CASSYSQVDGYTF. Here the CDR3 DNA reads TGTGCCAGCAGTTACTCACAGGTAGATGGCTACACCTTC.